The clone carrying this T cell receptor beta chain was counted a few times. The antigen is not known. Each CDR3 protein is one row after TCRdb ran MiXCR on the 5' RACE reads. There are under 700,000 distinct CDR3 sequences in the sample; over 20% occur only once, and 12% lies in the top ten. This entry is derived from a study of T-cell memory formation after mild COVID-19. Study-wide context: TCR clusters mostly belonged to single donors. General study results and limits: Researchers report contracting CD4+ clones mostly in CM and EM, with CD8+ clones in EMRA. The study detected some responding clones in pre-infection memory, suggesting cross-reactive memory joined. Clones that contracted from day 15 to 85 were balanced CD4/CD8, while later expanders leaned CD4+.

The CDR3 consists of 15 residues. Germline V gene sequence: CDR1 GTSNPN, CDR2 SVGIG (reference sequence). J was trimmed by 0 bases and V by 7 bases; bases with no gene match: 7. The chain is built from TRBV30 and TRBJ2-3, with 10 bases matching TRBD2. The TCR was taken from an adult woman who had mild COVID-19 (a few samples of this study predate the infection). Cell type and time point are not known. Specimen: PBMCs or a T cell subset sorted from them (not recorded which). The CDR3 coding sequence is TGTGCCTATGCCCCACTAGCGGGGAGCACAGATACGCAGTATTTT. Amino acid sequence: CAYAPLAGSTDTQYF.